A selection of T cell receptor beta chains follows, all from one sample in a study of T cell responses to AZD1222 COVID-19 vaccine. The repertoire was sequenced with immunoSEQ multiplex PCR; TCRdb's copy has only in-frame clones and lacks some. The sample comprises about 90,000 clones, around 84% of which are singletons, and about 4.5% rests with the top ten. The source was peripheral blood, collected 28 days after the second AZD1222 dose. These receptors were taken from an adult who received the AZD1222 COVID-19 vaccine. Each CDR3 is given with its conserved first and last residue. A D gene is named only where the DNA matches it firmly. The size of a clone is reported for some rows only, either as once, few or many, or as a class for expanded clones.

d_call j_call clone_size v_call cdr3_aa cdr3_nt
. TRBJ2-5 . TRBV7-9 CASSSMKKLGQLQETQYF TGTGCCAGCAGCTCCATGAAAAAACTGGGACAACTCCAAGAGACCCAGTACTTC
TRBD2 TRBJ2-1 . TRBV6-2/TRBV6-3 CASSSWTGTRNEQFF TGTGCCAGCAGCTCCTGGACCGGGACTAGGAATGAGCAGTTCTTC
TRBD1 TRBJ1-6 . TRBV2 CSSKQQGTYNSPLHF TGCTCCAGCAAACAACAGGGGACCTATAATTCACCCCTCCACTTT
. TRBJ1-5 . TRBV19 CASTHGQGGNQPQHF TGTGCCAGTACCCACGGGCAGGGTGGCAATCAGCCCCAGCATTTT
. TRBJ1-6 . TRBV2 CASMGPRMENSPLHF TGTGCCAGCATGGGGCCACGGATGGAAAATTCACCCCTCCACTTT
. TRBJ1-2 . TRBV7-9 CASSLGLGANYGYTF TGTGCCAGCAGCTTAGGGTTGGGGGCTAACTATGGCTACACCTTC
. TRBJ2-7 . TRBV19 CASSSFVGGYEQYF TGTGCCAGTAGTAGCTTCGTGGGTGGCTACGAGCAGTACTTC
. TRBJ2-5 few TRBV13 CASSPGWGFQETQYF TGTGCCAGCAGCCCAGGGTGGGGGTTCCAAGAGACCCAGTACTTC
TRBD1 TRBJ2-7 . TRBV25-1 CASSETGDLRYEQYF TGTGCCAGCAGTGAGACAGGGGACCTCCGCTACGAGCAGTACTTC
TRBD1 TRBJ1-4 once TRBV19 CASSGRQGTNEKLFF TGTGCCAGTAGTGGAAGACAGGGTACTAATGAAAAACTGTTTTTT
. TRBJ1-5 . TRBV5-6 CASSYRENQPQHF TGTGCCAGCAGTTACCGAGAAAATCAGCCCCAGCATTTT
TRBD2 TRBJ2-7 . TRBV7-8 CASSFGLAGESEQYF TGTGCCAGCAGCTTTGGACTAGCGGGAGAAAGCGAGCAGTACTTC
TRBD1 TRBJ2-1 . TRBV19 CASTPGQGLYNEQFF TGTGCCAGTACCCCGGGACAGGGTTTATACAATGAGCAGTTCTTC
. TRBJ1-1 . TRBV9 CASTARVGTEAFF TGTGCCAGCACCGCCCGTGTGGGCACTGAAGCTTTCTTT
. TRBJ1-2 . TRBV3-1/TRBV3-2 CASSTRINLNYGYTF TGTGCCAGCAGCACACGGATCAACCTTAACTATGGCTACACCTTC
TRBD1 TRBJ1-1 . TRBV19 CASSPDRGWTEAFF TGTGCCAGTAGTCCTGACAGGGGATGGACTGAAGCTTTCTTT
TRBD1 TRBJ1-4 . TRBV18 CASSPRQGNEKLFF TGTGCCAGCTCACCACGACAGGGCAATGAAAAACTGTTTTTT
TRBD1 TRBJ1-2 . TRBV3-1/TRBV3-2 CASRETGGEGYTF TGTGCCAGCAGGGAGACAGGGGGCGAAGGCTACACCTTC
. TRBJ1-5 . TRBV7-8 CASSLGRRDQPQHF TGTGCCAGCAGCTTAGGGAGGCGAGATCAGCCCCAGCATTTT
. TRBJ2-5 few TRBV2 CATKRNSGEEETQYF TGTGCCACCAAAAGAAACTCCGGGGAGGAGGAGACCCAGTACTTC
. TRBJ2-7 . TRBV29-1 CSVEEGPYEQYF TGCAGCGTTGAAGAAGGTCCCTACGAGCAGTACTTC
TRBD1 TRBJ2-7 . TRBV10-2 CASSGDRYEQYF TGCGCCAGCAGCGGGGACAGGTACGAGCAGTACTTC
. TRBJ1-6 . TRBV21-1 CASSKAAGSYNSPLHF TGTGCCAGCAGCAAAGCGGCAGGGTCCTATAATTCACCCCTCCACTTT
. TRBJ1-5 . TRBV12-3/TRBV12-4 CASSSQGSQPQHF TGTGCCAGCAGTTCCCAGGGTTCACAGCCCCAGCATTTT
. TRBJ2-7 . TRBV28 CASTKGGGYEQYF TGTGCCAGCACCAAAGGAGGTGGATACGAGCAGTACTTC
TRBD1 TRBJ1-4 . TRBV5-1 CASSLDNRGSEKLFF TGCGCCAGCAGCTTGGATAACAGGGGAAGTGAAAAACTGTTTTTT
. TRBJ1-4 . TRBV5-1 CASSLGVWGTNEKLFF TGCGCCAGCAGCTTGGGTGTTTGGGGCACTAATGAAAAACTGTTTTTT